Listed below are T cell receptor beta chains from one sample, sequenced in a study of response to subunit inactivated influenza vaccine. From the RT-PCR reads, TCRdb called clonotypes with MiXCR, one entry per CDR3 protein. Among just under 550,000 distinct CDR3 sequences listed, under 30% were seen once. This same sample was also taken into another study, of T cells expressing NK-cell markers.

Specimen: CD4+ T cells sorted from PBMCs, collected approximately 12 days after vaccination. These receptors were collected from a man aged 50-59 years who received an inactivated influenza vaccine. Each CDR3 is given with its conserved first and last residue. Fields, in order: CDR3 protein, CDR3 DNA, V gene, J gene, D gene, clone size. D genes are given only for firm matches. Clone size is stated in some rows and not others, as once, few, many or a class when expanded.

cdr3_aa: CASTQTPLNTEAFF
cdr3_nt: TGTGCCAGCACCCAGACTCCTCTGAACACTGAAGCTTTCTTT
v_call: TRBV12-3/TRBV12-4
j_call: TRBJ1-1
d_call: .
clone_size: few

cdr3_aa: CSVERGGGQLGTEAFF
cdr3_nt: TGCAGCGTTGAAAGGGGGGGAGGACAGCTAGGCACTGAAGCTTTCTTT
v_call: TRBV29-1
j_call: TRBJ1-1
d_call: .
clone_size: few

cdr3_aa: CASSLGSGDEQYF
cdr3_nt: TGTGCCAGCAGCTTGGGTTCGGGGGACGAGCAGTACTTC
v_call: TRBV11-2
j_call: TRBJ2-7
d_call: .
clone_size: few

cdr3_aa: CSARVAGGSEWETQYF
cdr3_nt: TGCAGTGCTAGGGTGGCAGGGGGGAGTGAATGGGAGACCCAGTACTTC
v_call: TRBV20-1
j_call: TRBJ2-5
d_call: .
clone_size: .

cdr3_aa: CASSSLRRAKTYGYTF
cdr3_nt: TGTGCCAGCAGCTCCCTTCGGCGCGCGAAGACCTATGGCTACACCTTC
v_call: TRBV11-2
j_call: TRBJ1-2
d_call: .
clone_size: many

cdr3_aa: CATSDNRVVTDTQYF
cdr3_nt: TGTGCCACCAGTGACAACAGGGTCGTGACAGATACGCAGTATTTT
v_call: TRBV24-1
j_call: TRBJ2-3
d_call: .
clone_size: .

cdr3_aa: CASSPNFQRGEYQETQYF
cdr3_nt: TGTGCCAGCAGTCCCAATTTCCAGCGGGGGGAGTACCAAGAGACCCAGTACTTC
v_call: TRBV6-1
j_call: TRBJ2-5
d_call: TRBD2
clone_size: .

cdr3_aa: CSASDRDGGELFF
cdr3_nt: TGCAGTGCTAGCGACAGGGATGGCGGGGAGCTGTTTTTT
v_call: TRBV20-1
j_call: TRBJ2-2
d_call: TRBD1
clone_size: few

cdr3_aa: CASSLSSTRYNEQFF
cdr3_nt: TGTGCCAGCAGCTTGTCTTCTACGAGATACAATGAGCAGTTCTTC
v_call: TRBV5-5
j_call: TRBJ2-1
d_call: .
clone_size: .

cdr3_aa: CASSGLAGGSYEQYF
cdr3_nt: TGTGCCAGCAGCGGACTAGCAGGCGGCTCCTACGAGCAGTACTTC
v_call: TRBV6-1
j_call: TRBJ2-7
d_call: TRBD2
clone_size: few

cdr3_aa: CASSLRSIRPNPTDTQYF
cdr3_nt: TGTGCCAGCAGTTTAAGAAGTATCCGTCCCAACCCCACAGATACGCAGTATTTT
v_call: TRBV27
j_call: TRBJ2-3
d_call: .
clone_size: few

cdr3_aa: CASSLTGLQFF
cdr3_nt: TGTGCCAGCAGCCTGACAGGTTTGCAGTTCTTC
v_call: TRBV5-6
j_call: TRBJ2-1
d_call: .
clone_size: .

cdr3_aa: CASSYYRGGTVTGELFF
cdr3_nt: TGTGCCAGCAGTTACTATCGTGGGGGGACAGTCACCGGGGAGCTGTTTTTT
v_call: TRBV6-5
j_call: TRBJ2-2
d_call: .
clone_size: few

cdr3_aa: CASSVGSGTSLIYEQYF
cdr3_nt: TGTGCCAGCAGTGTAGGTTCCGGGACTAGTCTTATCTACGAGCAGTACTTC
v_call: TRBV2
j_call: TRBJ2-7
d_call: TRBD2
clone_size: .

cdr3_aa: CAISDPTSGLNQETQYF
cdr3_nt: TGTGCCATCAGTGACCCGACTAGCGGATTAAACCAAGAGACCCAGTACTTC
v_call: TRBV10-3
j_call: TRBJ2-5
d_call: TRBD2
clone_size: few

cdr3_aa: CASSERVISYNEQFF
cdr3_nt: TGTGCCAGCAGCGAGCGCGTGATTTCCTACAATGAGCAGTTCTTC
v_call: TRBV9
j_call: TRBJ2-1
d_call: .
clone_size: .

cdr3_aa: CASSLGYRTDTEAFF
cdr3_nt: TGTGCCAGCAGCTTAGGTTACAGGACGGACACTGAAGCTTTCTTT
v_call: TRBV7-6
j_call: TRBJ1-1
d_call: .
clone_size: .

cdr3_aa: CASSQGQGASPLHF
cdr3_nt: TGTGCCAGCAGCCAGGGACAGGGGGCTTCACCCCTCCACTTT
v_call: TRBV4-2
j_call: TRBJ1-6
d_call: TRBD1
clone_size: few

cdr3_aa: CASSLPAGSYEQYF
cdr3_nt: TGTGCCAGCAGTTTACCGGCAGGCTCCTACGAGCAGTACTTC
v_call: TRBV28
j_call: TRBJ2-7
d_call: .
clone_size: .

cdr3_aa: CASSQDVNGGPWDEQFF
cdr3_nt: TGTGCCAGCAGCCAAGATGTGAACGGGGGGCCGTGGGATGAGCAGTTCTTC
v_call: TRBV4-2
j_call: TRBJ2-1
d_call: .
clone_size: .

cdr3_aa: CASSPAGVSYNEQFF
cdr3_nt: TGTGCCAGCAGCCCAGCGGGGGTCTCCTACAATGAGCAGTTCTTC
v_call: TRBV5-4
j_call: TRBJ2-1
d_call: TRBD2
clone_size: many

cdr3_aa: CSVAQIREETQYF
cdr3_nt: TGCAGCGTTGCGCAGATCCGGGAAGAGACCCAGTACTTC
v_call: TRBV29-1
j_call: TRBJ2-5
d_call: .
clone_size: .

cdr3_aa: CASSPTPGNTEAFF
cdr3_nt: TGTGCCAGCAGCCCTACACCGGGGAACACTGAAGCTTTCTTT
v_call: TRBV7-9
j_call: TRBJ1-1
d_call: .
clone_size: few

cdr3_aa: CASSFVGLNTEAFF
cdr3_nt: TGTGCCAGCAGTTTTGTGGGCTTGAACACTGAAGCTTTCTTT
v_call: TRBV27
j_call: TRBJ1-1
d_call: .
clone_size: .

cdr3_aa: CATSRGGTGVRYEQYF
cdr3_nt: TGTGCCACCAGCAGAGGAGGGACAGGGGTGCGCTACGAGCAGTACTTC
v_call: TRBV15
j_call: TRBJ2-7
d_call: TRBD1
clone_size: few

cdr3_aa: CASSHAAVGNEQYF
cdr3_nt: TGTGCCAGCAGCCATGCCGCGGTAGGGAACGAGCAGTACTTC
v_call: TRBV28
j_call: TRBJ2-7
d_call: .
clone_size: .

cdr3_aa: CASSSHLVANVLTF
cdr3_nt: TGTGCCAGCAGTTCACATTTAGTGGCCAACGTCCTGACTTTC
v_call: TRBV28
j_call: TRBJ2-6
d_call: .
clone_size: .

cdr3_aa: CASSVKGYTEAFF
cdr3_nt: TGTGCCAGCAGCGTTAAGGGATACACTGAAGCTTTCTTT
v_call: TRBV7-9
j_call: TRBJ1-1
d_call: .
clone_size: .

cdr3_aa: CATSDFTASGYNEQFF
cdr3_nt: TGTGCCACCAGTGATTTTACGGCTAGCGGCTACAATGAGCAGTTCTTC
v_call: TRBV24-1
j_call: TRBJ2-1
d_call: TRBD2
clone_size: few

cdr3_aa: CSASGGGLAGGPPDTQYF
cdr3_nt: TGCAGTGCTAGCGGGGGCGGACTAGCGGGAGGCCCCCCAGATACGCAGTATTTT
v_call: TRBV20-1
j_call: TRBJ2-3
d_call: TRBD2
clone_size: .

cdr3_aa: CASSVSLRQGASGELFF
cdr3_nt: TGTGCCAGCAGTGTATCCCTTCGACAGGGGGCCTCCGGGGAGCTGTTTTTT
v_call: TRBV27
j_call: TRBJ2-2
d_call: TRBD1
clone_size: .

cdr3_aa: CASSPAGSTGELFF
cdr3_nt: TGTGCCAGCAGCCCCGCTGGAAGCACCGGGGAGCTGTTTTTT
v_call: TRBV7-2
j_call: TRBJ2-2
d_call: .
clone_size: .

cdr3_aa: CSARGTSGAVDTQYF
cdr3_nt: TGCAGTGCTAGAGGGACTAGCGGGGCGGTAGATACGCAGTATTTT
v_call: TRBV20-1
j_call: TRBJ2-3
d_call: TRBD2
clone_size: few

cdr3_aa: CASSQVAGVTTGELFF
cdr3_nt: TGTGCCAGCAGCCAAGTTGCGGGGGTAACCACCGGGGAGCTGTTTTTT
v_call: TRBV3-1
j_call: TRBJ2-2
d_call: TRBD2
clone_size: few

cdr3_aa: CASMYLVRNTEAFF
cdr3_nt: TGTGCCAGCATGTATTTAGTAAGGAACACTGAAGCTTTCTTT
v_call: TRBV7-2
j_call: TRBJ1-1
d_call: .
clone_size: .

cdr3_aa: CASSLGLAPSGTQYF
cdr3_nt: TGTGCCAGCAGCCTCGGACTAGCGCCCTCAGGGACCCAGTACTTC
v_call: TRBV6-1
j_call: TRBJ2-5
d_call: TRBD2
clone_size: .

cdr3_aa: CASSLAASGGNYGYTF
cdr3_nt: TGTGCCAGCAGTTTAGCGGCGTCAGGGGGAAACTATGGCTACACCTTC
v_call: TRBV12-3/TRBV12-4
j_call: TRBJ1-2
d_call: TRBD1
clone_size: .

cdr3_aa: CASSQDLGGGYNEQFF
cdr3_nt: TGCGCCAGCAGCCAAGATTTGGGGGGGGGATACAATGAGCAGTTCTTC
v_call: TRBV4-3
j_call: TRBJ2-1
d_call: TRBD2
clone_size: .

cdr3_aa: CASSRGALAGAGNEQFF
cdr3_nt: TGTGCCAGCAGTCGAGGGGCCTTAGCGGGGGCGGGCAATGAGCAGTTCTTC
v_call: TRBV6-1
j_call: TRBJ2-1
d_call: TRBD2
clone_size: few

cdr3_aa: CASSLATAGTPTSSYEQYF
cdr3_nt: TGCGCCAGCAGCTTGGCAACGGCCGGGACTCCAACCAGTTCCTACGAGCAGTACTTC
v_call: TRBV5-1
j_call: TRBJ2-7
d_call: .
clone_size: .

cdr3_aa: CASSPLSGFGSYEQYF
cdr3_nt: TGTGCCAGCAGCCCACTAAGCGGGTTCGGCTCCTACGAGCAGTACTTC
v_call: TRBV7-2
j_call: TRBJ2-7
d_call: .
clone_size: .

cdr3_aa: CASSRDLGNGYTF
cdr3_nt: TGTGCCAGCAGTCGGGACCTTGGAAACGGCTACACCTTC
v_call: TRBV12-3/TRBV12-4
j_call: TRBJ1-2
d_call: .
clone_size: .

cdr3_aa: CASSLGDTEETQYF
cdr3_nt: TGTGCCAGCAGCTTGGGGGACACAGAAGAGACCCAGTACTTC
v_call: TRBV5-4
j_call: TRBJ2-5
d_call: .
clone_size: .

cdr3_aa: CASSESQLPRETQYF
cdr3_nt: TGTGCCAGCAGTGAATCTCAGCTCCCTCGGGAGACCCAGTACTTC
v_call: TRBV25-1
j_call: TRBJ2-5
d_call: .
clone_size: few

cdr3_aa: CASSHLRVAVDNEQFF
cdr3_nt: TGTGCCAGCAGCCACCTAAGAGTGGCGGTCGACAATGAGCAGTTCTTC
v_call: TRBV6-2/TRBV6-3
j_call: TRBJ2-1
d_call: .
clone_size: few

cdr3_aa: CASSFQQGFSGWHF
cdr3_nt: TGTGCCAGCAGCTTTCAACAGGGATTCTCTGGGTGGCATTTT
v_call: TRBV7-2
j_call: TRBJ1-3
d_call: .
clone_size: .

cdr3_aa: CASSLPGQGYNEQFF
cdr3_nt: TGTGCCAGCAGCTTACCGGGACAGGGTTACAATGAGCAGTTCTTC
v_call: TRBV11-2
j_call: TRBJ2-1
d_call: TRBD1
clone_size: .

cdr3_aa: CASSQDPAGYSYEQYF
cdr3_nt: TGCGCCAGCAGCCAAGATCCGGCAGGGTACTCCTACGAGCAGTACTTC
v_call: TRBV4-3
j_call: TRBJ2-7
d_call: .
clone_size: .

cdr3_aa: CASSSVHSPLHF
cdr3_nt: TGTGCCAGCAGTTCGGTACACTCACCCCTCCACTTT
v_call: TRBV12-3/TRBV12-4
j_call: TRBJ1-6
d_call: .
clone_size: few

cdr3_aa: CASSPGLVQTRGGELFF
cdr3_nt: TGTGCCAGCAGCCCCGGACTAGTCCAAACGCGGGGCGGGGAGCTGTTTTTT
v_call: TRBV28
j_call: TRBJ2-2
d_call: TRBD2
clone_size: few

cdr3_aa: CASSLVGGSADTQYF
cdr3_nt: TGTGCCAGCAGCTTAGTCGGCGGGAGTGCAGATACGCAGTATTTT
v_call: TRBV7-2
j_call: TRBJ2-3
d_call: TRBD2
clone_size: few